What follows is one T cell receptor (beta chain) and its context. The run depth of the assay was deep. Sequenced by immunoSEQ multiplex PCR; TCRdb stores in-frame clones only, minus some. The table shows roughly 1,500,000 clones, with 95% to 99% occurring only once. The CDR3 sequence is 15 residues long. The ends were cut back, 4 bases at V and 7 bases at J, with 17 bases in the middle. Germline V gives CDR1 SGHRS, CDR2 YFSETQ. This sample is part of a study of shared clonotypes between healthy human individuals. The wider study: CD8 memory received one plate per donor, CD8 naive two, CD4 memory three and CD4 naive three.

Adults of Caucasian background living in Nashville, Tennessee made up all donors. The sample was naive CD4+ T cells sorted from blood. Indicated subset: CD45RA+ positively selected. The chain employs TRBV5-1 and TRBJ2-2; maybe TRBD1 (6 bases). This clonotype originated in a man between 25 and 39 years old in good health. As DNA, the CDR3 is TGCGCCAGCAGCGCCGGAAGCAGAGGGGGCGGGGAGCTGTTTTTT. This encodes CASSAGSRGGGELFF.